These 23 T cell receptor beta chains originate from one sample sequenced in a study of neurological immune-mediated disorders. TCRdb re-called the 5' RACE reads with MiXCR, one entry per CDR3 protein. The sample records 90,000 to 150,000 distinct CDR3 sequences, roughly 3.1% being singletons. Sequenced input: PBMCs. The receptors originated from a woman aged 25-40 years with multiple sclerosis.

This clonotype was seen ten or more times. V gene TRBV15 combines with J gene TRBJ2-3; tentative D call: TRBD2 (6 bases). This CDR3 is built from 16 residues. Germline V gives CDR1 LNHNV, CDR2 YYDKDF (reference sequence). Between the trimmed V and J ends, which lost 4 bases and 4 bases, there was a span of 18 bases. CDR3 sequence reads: CATSTYSGTGADTQYF. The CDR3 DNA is TGTGCCACCAGCACCTACTCTGGGACGGGGGCAGATACGCAGTATTTT.

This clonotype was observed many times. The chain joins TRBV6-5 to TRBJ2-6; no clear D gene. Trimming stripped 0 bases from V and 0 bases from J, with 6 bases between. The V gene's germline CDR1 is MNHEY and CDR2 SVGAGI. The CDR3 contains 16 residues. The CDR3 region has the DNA TGTGCCAGCAGTTACTCATACCGCTCTGGGGCCAACGTCCTGACTTTC. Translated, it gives CASSYSYRSGANVLTF.

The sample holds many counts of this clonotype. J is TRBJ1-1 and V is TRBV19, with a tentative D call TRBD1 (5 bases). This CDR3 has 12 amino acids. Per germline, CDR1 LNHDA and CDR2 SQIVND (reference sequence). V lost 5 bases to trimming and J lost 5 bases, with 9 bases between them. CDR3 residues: CASSWEGTEAFF. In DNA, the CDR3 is TGTGCCAGTAGTTGGGAGGGGACTGAAGCTTTCTTT. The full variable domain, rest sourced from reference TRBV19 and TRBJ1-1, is DGGITQSPKYLFRKEGQNVTLSCEQNLNHDAMYWYRQDPGQGLRLIYYSQIVNDFQKGDIAEGYSVSREKKESFPLTVTSAQKNPTAFYLCASSWEGTEAFFGQGTRLTVV.

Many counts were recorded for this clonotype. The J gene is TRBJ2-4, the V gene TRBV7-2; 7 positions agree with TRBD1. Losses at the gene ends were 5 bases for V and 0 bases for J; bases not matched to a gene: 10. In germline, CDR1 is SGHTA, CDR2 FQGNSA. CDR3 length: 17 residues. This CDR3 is CASSPGTARGAKNIQYF. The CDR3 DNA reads TGTGCCAGCAGCCCAGGGACAGCCAGGGGAGCCAAAAACATTCAGTACTTC.

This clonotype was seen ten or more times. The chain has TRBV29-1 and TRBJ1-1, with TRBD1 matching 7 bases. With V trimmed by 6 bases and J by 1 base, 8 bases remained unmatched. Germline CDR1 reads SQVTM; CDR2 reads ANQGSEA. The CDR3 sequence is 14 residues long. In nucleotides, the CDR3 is TGCAGCGTAGACCCGAACAGGGGGAACACTGAAGCTTTCTTT. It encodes CSVDPNRGNTEAFF. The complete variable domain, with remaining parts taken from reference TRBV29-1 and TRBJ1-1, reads SAVISQKPSRDICQRGTSLTIQCQVDSQVTMMFWYRQQPGQSLTLIATANQGSEATYESGFVIDKFPISRPNLTFSTLTVSNMSPEDSSIYLCSVDPNRGNTEAFFGQGTRLTVV.

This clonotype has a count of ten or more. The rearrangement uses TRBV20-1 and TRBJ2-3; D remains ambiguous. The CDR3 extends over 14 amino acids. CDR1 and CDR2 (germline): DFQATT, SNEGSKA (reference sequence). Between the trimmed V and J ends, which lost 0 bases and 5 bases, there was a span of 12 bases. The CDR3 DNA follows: TGCAGTGCTAGAGATTACCAAGTGGGAGATACGCAGTATTTT. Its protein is CSARDYQVGDTQYF.

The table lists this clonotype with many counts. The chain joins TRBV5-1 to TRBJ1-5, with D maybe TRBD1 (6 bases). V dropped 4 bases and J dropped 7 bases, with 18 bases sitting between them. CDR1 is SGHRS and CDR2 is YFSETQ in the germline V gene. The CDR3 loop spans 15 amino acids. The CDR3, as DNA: TGCGCCAGCAGCCTTTCTACAGGGACTGGGCAGCCCCAGCATTTT. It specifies CASSLSTGTGQPQHF.

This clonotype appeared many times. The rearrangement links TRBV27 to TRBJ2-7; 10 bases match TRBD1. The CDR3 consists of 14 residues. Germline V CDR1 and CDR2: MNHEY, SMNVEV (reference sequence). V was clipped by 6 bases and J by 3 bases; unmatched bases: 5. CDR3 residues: CASSPTGGYYEQYF. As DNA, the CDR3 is TGTGCCAGCAGCCCGACAGGGGGCTACTACGAGCAGTACTTC.

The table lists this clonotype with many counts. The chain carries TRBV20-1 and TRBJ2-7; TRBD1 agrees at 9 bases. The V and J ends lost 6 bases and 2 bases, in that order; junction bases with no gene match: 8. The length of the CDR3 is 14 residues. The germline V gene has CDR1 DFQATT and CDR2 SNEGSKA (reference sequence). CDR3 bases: TGCAGTGCACCCCGGGACAGGGCGCCCTACGAGCAGTACTTC. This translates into CSAPRDRAPYEQYF.

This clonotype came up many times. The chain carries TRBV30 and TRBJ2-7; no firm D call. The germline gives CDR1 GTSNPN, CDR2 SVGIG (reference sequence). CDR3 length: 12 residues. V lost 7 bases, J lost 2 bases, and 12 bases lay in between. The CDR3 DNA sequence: TGTGCCTTGGGCGGACCGGCCTACGAGCAGTACTTC. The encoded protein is CALGGPAYEQYF.

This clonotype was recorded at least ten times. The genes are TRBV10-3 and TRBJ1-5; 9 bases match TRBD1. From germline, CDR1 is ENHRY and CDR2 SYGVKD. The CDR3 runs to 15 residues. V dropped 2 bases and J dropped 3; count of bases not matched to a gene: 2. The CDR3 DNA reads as TGTGCCATCAGTGAGGGGACAGGGCTCAATCAGCCCCAGCATTTT. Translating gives CAISEGTGLNQPQHF.

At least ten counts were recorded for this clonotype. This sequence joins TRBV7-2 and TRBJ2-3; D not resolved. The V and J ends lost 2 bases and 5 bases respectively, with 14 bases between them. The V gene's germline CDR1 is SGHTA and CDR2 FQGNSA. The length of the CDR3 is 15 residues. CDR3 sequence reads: CASSLTPRSGDTQYF. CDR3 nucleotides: TGTGCCAGCAGCTTAACCCCACGGTCCGGAGATACGCAGTATTTT.

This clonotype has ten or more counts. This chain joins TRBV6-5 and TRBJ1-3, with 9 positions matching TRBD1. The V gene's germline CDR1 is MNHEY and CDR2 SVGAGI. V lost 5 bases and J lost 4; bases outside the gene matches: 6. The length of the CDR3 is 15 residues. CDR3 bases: TGTGCCAGCAGTCTCTACAGGGGGCTCGGAAACACCATATATTTT. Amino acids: CASSLYRGLGNTIYF.

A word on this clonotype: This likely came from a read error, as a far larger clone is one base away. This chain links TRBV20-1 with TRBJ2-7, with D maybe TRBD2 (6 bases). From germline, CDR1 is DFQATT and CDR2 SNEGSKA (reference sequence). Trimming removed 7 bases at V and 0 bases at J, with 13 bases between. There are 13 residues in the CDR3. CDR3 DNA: TGCAGTGATAGGGCCGGGGGCTCCTACGAGCAGTACTTC. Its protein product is CSDRAGGSYEQYF.

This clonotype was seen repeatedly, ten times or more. DNA for the CDR3: TGTGCCATCAGCCCATACGTGACAGGGGGCAGGACTGAAGCTTTCTTT. It specifies CAISPYVTGGRTEAFF. The V call is TRBV10-3, the J call TRBJ1-1; 10 bases agree with TRBD1. The germline CDR1 and CDR2 sequences are ENHRY and SYGVKD. The CDR3 is 16 residues long. Losses at the gene ends were 6 bases for V and 5 bases for J; bases not matched to a gene: 12.

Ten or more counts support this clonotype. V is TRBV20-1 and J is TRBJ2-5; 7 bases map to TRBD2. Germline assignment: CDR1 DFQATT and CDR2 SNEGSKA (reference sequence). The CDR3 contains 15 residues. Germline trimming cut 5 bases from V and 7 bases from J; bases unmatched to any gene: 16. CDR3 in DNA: TGCAGTGCTCCGGAATCTCTTGGACTAGATGGGACCCAGTACTTC. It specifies CSAPESLGLDGTQYF.

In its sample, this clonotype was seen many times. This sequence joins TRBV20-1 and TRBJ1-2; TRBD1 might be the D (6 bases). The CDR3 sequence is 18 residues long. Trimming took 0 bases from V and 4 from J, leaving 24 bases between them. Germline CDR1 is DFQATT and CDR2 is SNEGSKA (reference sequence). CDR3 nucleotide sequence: TGCAGTGCTAGAGATCCGGGAGGACAGCACATCCCCATCTATGGCTACACCTTC. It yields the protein CSARDPGGQHIPIYGYTF.

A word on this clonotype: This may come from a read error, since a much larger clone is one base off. CDR3 residues: CDSKGGRGQYF. The CDR3 region has the DNA TGTGACAGCAAGGGGGGGCGTGGGCAGTATTTT. This sequence joins TRBV12-3 or TRBV12-4 and TRBJ2-3; D may be TRBD2 (7 bases). The CDR3 contains 11 residues.

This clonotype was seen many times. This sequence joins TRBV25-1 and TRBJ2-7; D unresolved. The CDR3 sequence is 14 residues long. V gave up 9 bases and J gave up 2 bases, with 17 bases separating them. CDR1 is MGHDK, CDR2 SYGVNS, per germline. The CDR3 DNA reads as TGTGCCAGTAATCCTCCCGGGCCGACCTACGAGCAGTACTTC. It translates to CASNPPGPTYEQYF.

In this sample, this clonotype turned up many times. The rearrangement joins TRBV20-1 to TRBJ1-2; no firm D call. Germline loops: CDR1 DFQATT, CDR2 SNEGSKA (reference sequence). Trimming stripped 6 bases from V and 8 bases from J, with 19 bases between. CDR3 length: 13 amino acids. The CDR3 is CSADKDQRGGYTF. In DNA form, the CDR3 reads TGCAGTGCCGATAAGGACCAGAGAGGGGGCTACACCTTC.

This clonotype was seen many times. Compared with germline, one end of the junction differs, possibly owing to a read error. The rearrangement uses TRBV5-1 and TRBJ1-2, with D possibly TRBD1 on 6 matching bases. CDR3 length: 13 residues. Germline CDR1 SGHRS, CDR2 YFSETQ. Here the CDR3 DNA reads TGCGCCAGCAGCCCCTACCTCGGACAGATACCAATCTTC. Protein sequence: CASSPYLGQIPIF.

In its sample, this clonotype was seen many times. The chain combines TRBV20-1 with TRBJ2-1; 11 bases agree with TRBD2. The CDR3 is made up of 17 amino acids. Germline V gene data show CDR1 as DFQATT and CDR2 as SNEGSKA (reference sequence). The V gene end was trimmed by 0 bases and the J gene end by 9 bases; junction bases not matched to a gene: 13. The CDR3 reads CSARDLAGGAFIGEQFF. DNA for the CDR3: TGCAGTGCTAGAGACTTAGCGGGGGGGGCCTTTATTGGTGAGCAGTTCTTC.

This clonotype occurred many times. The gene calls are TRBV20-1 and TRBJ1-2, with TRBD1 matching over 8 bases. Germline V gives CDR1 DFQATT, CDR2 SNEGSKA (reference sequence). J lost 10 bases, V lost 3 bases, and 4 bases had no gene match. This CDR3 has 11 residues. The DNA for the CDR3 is TGCAGTGCTAGGACAGGGGTGATCTACACCTTC. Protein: CSARTGVIYTF.